This TCR beta chain originates from a study of breast tumors, draining lymph nodes, adjacent tissues. Study conclusions and caveats: Tumor T cell lymph node origin was a supported hypothesis, not proven. Tumor TCR diversity was below lymph nodes but above nontumor tissue. Most tumor T cells seemingly derive from lymph node, then expand in tumor.

The table lists this clonotype with many counts. The target antigen is unknown. Samples came from axillary lymph nodes draining the breast cancer. Trimming took 5 bases from V and 0 from J, leaving 11 bases between them. The CDR3 contains 15 residues. Germline V lookup: CDR1 SEHNR, CDR2 FQNEAQ (reference sequence). TCRdb redid the calling of the multiplex PCR reads with MiXCR, one entry per CDR3 protein. This table has 200,000 to 300,000 distinct CDR3 sequences, around 31% appearing once. Sequenced sample: axillary lymph node tissue. This sequence joins TRBV7-9 and TRBJ2-1; perhaps TRBD2 as D (5 bases). The receptor comes from a female donor with breast cancer. Some clones in this sample may be carry-over from other donors' samples. CDR3 sequence reads: CASSQERNSYNEQFF. The CDR3 DNA is TGTGCCAGCAGCCAAGAGCGGAACTCCTACAATGAGCAGTTCTTC.